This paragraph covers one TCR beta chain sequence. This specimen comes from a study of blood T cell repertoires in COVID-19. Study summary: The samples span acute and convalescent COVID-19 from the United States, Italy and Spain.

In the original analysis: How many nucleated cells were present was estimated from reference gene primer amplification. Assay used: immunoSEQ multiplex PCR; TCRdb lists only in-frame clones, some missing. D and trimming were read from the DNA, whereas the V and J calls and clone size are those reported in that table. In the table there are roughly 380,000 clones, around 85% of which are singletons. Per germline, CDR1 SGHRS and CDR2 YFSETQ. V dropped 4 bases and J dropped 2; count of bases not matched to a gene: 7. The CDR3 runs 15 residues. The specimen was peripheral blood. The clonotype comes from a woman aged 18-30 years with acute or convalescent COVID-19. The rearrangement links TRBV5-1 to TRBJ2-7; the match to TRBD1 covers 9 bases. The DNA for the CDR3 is TGCGCCAGCAGCCGCCAGGGACAGGGACCCTACGAGCAGTACTTC. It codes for CASSRQGQGPYEQYF.